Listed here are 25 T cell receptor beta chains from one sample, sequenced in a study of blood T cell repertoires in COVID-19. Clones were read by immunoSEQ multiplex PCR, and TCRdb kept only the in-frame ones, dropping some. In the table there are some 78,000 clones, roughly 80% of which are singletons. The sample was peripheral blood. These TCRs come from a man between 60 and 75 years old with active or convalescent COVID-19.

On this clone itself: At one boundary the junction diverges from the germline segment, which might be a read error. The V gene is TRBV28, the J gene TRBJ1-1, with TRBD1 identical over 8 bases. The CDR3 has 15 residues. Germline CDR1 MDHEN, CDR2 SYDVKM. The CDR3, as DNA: TGTGCCCGCAGTACCCCCAGGGGGCGCGCCACTGAAGCTTTCTTT. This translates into CARSTPRGRATEAFF.

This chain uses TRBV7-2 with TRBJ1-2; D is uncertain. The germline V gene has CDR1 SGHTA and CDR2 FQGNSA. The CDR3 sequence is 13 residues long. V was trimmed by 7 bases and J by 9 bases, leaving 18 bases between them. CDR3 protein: CASTSTQTHRYTF. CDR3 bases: TGTGCCAGCACCTCCACCCAGACACACCGCTACACCTTC. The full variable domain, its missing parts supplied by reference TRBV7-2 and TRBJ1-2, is GAGVSQSPSNKVTEKGKDVELRCDPISGHTALYWYRQSLGQGLEFLIYFQGNSAPDKSGLPSDRFSAERTGGSVSTLTIQRTQQEDSAVYLCASTSTQTHRYTFGSGTRLTVV.

The CDR3 reads CASSFQTYSTDTQYF. The CDR3 DNA follows: TGTGCCAGCAGCTTCCAGACTTACAGCACAGATACGCAGTATTTT. The chain joins TRBV7-2 to TRBJ2-3; unclear D gene. Germline assignment: CDR1 SGHTA and CDR2 FQGNSA. The CDR3 sequence is 15 residues long. Trimming cost V 3 bases and J 0 bases, with 10 bases left between them. The full variable domain, its missing parts supplied by reference TRBV7-2 and TRBJ2-3, is GAGVSQSPSNKVTEKGKDVELRCDPISGHTALYWYRQSLGQGLEFLIYFQGNSAPDKSGLPSDRFSAERTGGSVSTLTIQRTQQEDSAVYLCASSFQTYSTDTQYFGPGTRLTVL.

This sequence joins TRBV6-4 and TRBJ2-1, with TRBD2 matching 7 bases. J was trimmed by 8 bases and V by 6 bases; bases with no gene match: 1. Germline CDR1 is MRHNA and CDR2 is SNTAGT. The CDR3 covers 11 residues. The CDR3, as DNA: TGTGCCAGCAGGGCGGGAGATGAGCAGTTCTTC. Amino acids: CASRAGDEQFF.

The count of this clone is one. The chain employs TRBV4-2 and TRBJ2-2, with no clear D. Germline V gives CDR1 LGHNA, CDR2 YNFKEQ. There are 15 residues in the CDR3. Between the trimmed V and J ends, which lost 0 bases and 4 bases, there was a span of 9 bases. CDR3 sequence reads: CASSQDPQITGELFF. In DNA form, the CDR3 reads TGTGCCAGCAGCCAAGATCCCCAAATCACCGGGGAGCTGTTTTTT.

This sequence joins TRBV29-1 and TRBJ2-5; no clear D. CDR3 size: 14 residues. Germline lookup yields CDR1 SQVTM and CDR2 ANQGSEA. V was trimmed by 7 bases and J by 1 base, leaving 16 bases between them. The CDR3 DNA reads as TGCAGCGCCCAAAGCCCGGGTCTCCAAGAGACCCAGTACTTC. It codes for CSAQSPGLQETQYF.

The DNA of the CDR3 is TGTGCCAGCAGGGGTCGGGACTACGAGCAGTACTTC. This codes for CASRGRDYEQYF. The J gene is TRBJ2-7, the V gene TRBV11-2; tentative D call: TRBD2 (5 bases). The germline V gene has CDR1 SGHAT and CDR2 FQNNGV. The V end lost 6 bases, the J end lost 3 bases, and 9 bases lay between the germline ends. This CDR3 region has 12 residues.

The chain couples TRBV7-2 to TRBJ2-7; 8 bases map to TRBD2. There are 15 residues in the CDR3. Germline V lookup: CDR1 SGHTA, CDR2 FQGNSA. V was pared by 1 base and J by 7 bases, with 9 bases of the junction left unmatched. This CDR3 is CASSLDGGAGREQYF. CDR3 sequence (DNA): TGTGCCAGCAGCTTAGACGGGGGGGCAGGGAGAGAGCAGTACTTC.

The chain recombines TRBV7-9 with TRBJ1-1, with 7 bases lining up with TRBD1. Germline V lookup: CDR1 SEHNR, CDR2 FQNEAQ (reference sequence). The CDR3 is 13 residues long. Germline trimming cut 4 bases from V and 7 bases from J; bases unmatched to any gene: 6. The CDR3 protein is CASSSGQVGEAFF. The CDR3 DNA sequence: TGTGCCAGCAGCTCTGGACAGGTGGGTGAAGCTTTCTTT. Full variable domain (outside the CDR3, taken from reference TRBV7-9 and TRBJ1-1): DTGVSQNPRHKITKRGQNVTFRCDPISEHNRLYWYRQTLGQGPEFLTYFQNEAQLEKSRLLSDRFSAERPKGSFSTLEIQRTEQGDSAMYLCASSSGQVGEAFFGQGTRLTVV.

CDR3 DNA sequence: TGTGCCAGTAGTATCTTCCCCCCGCCAGGGCCCCACAATGAGCAGTTCTTC. This encodes CASSIFPPPGPHNEQFF. The chain couples TRBV19 to TRBJ2-1, with a possible D match to TRBD1 (5 bases). Germline V gene data show CDR1 as LNHDA and CDR2 as SQIVND (reference sequence). V was cut by 3 bases and J by 5 bases, with 20 bases left in between. The CDR3 has 17 amino acids. The full variable domain, completed using reference TRBV19 and TRBJ2-1, is DGGITQSPKYLFRKEGQNVTLSCEQNLNHDAMYWYRQDPGQGLRLIYYSQIVNDFQKGDIAEGYSVSREKKESFPLTVTSAQKNPTAFYLCASSIFPPPGPHNEQFFGPGTRLTVL.

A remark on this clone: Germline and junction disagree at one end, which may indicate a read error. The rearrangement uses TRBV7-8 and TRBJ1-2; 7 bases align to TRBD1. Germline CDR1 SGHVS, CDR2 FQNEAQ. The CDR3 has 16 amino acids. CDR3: CASSLRARRDSPGSTF. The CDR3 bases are TGTGCCAGCAGCTTAAGGGCAAGACGGGACAGCCCTGGCTCCACCTTC.

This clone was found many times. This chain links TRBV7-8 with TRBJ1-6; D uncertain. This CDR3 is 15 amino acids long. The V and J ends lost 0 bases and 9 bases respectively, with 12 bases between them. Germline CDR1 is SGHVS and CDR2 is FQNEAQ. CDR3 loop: CASSLAGMSLSPLHF. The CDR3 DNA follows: TGTGCCAGCAGCTTAGCCGGTATGAGTCTTTCACCCCTCCACTTT.

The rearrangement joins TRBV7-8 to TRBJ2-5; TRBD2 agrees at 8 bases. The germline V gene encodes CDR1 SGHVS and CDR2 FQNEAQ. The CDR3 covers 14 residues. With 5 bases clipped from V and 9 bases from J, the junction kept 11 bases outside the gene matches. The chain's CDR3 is CASSRGLERGAQYF. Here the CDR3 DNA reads TGTGCCAGCAGCAGGGGACTAGAGAGGGGGGCCCAGTACTTC.

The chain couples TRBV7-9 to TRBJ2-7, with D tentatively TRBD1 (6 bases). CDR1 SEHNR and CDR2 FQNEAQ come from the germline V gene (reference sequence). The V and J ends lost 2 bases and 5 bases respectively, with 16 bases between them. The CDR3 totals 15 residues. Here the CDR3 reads CASSLSNRVVHEQYF. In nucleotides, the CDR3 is TGTGCCAGCAGCTTATCGAACAGGGTTGTCCACGAGCAGTACTTC. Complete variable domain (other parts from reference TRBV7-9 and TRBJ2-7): DTGVSQNPRHKITKRGQNVTFRCDPISEHNRLYWYRQTLGQGPEFLTYFQNEAQLEKSRLLSDRFSAERPKGSFSTLEIQRTEQGDSAMYLCASSLSNRVVHEQYFGPGTRLTVT.

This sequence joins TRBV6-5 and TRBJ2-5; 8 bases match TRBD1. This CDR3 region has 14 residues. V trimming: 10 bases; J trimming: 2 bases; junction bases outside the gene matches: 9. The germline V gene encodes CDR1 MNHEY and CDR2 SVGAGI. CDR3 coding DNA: TGTGCCACCAGCAGTTGGACAGGGCAAGAGACCCAGTACTTC. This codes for CATSSWTGQETQYF.

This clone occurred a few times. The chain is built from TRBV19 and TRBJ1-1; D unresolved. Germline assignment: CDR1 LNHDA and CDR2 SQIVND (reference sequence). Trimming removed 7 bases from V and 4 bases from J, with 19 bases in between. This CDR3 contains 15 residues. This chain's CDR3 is CASTWLGDKGTEAFF. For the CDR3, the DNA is TGTGCCAGTACTTGGCTCGGGGATAAAGGCACTGAAGCTTTCTTT.

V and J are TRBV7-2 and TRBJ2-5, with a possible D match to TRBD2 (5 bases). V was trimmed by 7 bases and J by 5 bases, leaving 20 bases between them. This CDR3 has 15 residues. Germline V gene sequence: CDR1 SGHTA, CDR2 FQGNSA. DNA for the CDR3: TGTGCCAGCAACGGACTCCGGGGTTTAGGGGAGACCCAGTACTTC. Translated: CASNGLRGLGETQYF.

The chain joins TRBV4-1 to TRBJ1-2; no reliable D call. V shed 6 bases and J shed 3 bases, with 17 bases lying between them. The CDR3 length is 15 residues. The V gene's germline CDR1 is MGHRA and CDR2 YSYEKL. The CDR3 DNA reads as TGCGCCAGCAGGAGCTTCCCCCGCGGCGACTATGGCTACACCTTC. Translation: CASRSFPRGDYGYTF.

CDR3 in amino acids: CASSPSGGQETQYF. The DNA for the CDR3 is TGCGCCAGCAGCCCTAGCGGGGGCCAAGAGACCCAGTACTTC. The chain is built from TRBV5-1 and TRBJ2-5, with 10 bases that match TRBD2. This CDR3 is 14 amino acids long. Germline loops: CDR1 SGHRS, CDR2 YFSETQ. J gave up 1 base and V 4 bases, and 1 base lay outside the gene matches.

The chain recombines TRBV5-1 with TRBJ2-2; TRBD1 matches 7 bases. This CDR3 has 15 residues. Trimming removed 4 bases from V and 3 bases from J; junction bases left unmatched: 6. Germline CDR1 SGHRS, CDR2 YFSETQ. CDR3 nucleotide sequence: TGCGCCAGCAGCACGAGGGACAGCTACACCGGGGAGCTGTTTTTT. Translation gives CASSTRDSYTGELFF.

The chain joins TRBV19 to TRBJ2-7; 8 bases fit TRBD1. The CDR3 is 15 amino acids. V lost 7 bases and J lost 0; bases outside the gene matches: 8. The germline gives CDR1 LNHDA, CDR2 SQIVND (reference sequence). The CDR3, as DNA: TGTGCCAGTACCCAACGACAGGGGAGCTCCTACGAGCAGTACTTC. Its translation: CASTQRQGSSYEQYF. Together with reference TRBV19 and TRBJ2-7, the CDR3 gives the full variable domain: DGGITQSPKYLFRKEGQNVTLSCEQNLNHDAMYWYRQDPGQGLRLIYYSQIVNDFQKGDIAEGYSVSREKKESFPLTVTSAQKNPTAFYLCASTQRQGSSYEQYFGPGTRLTVT.

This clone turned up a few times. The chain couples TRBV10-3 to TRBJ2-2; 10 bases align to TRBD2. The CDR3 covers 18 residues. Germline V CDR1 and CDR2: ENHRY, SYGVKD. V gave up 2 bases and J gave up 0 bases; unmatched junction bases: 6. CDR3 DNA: TGTGCCATCAGTGAGGGACTAGCGGAGACTCCGAACACCGGGGAGCTGTTTTTT. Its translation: CAISEGLAETPNTGELFF.

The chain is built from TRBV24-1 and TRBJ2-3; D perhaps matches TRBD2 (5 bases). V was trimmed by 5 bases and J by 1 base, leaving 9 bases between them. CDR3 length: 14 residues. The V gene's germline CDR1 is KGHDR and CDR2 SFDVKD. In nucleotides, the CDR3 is TGTGCCACCAGTGCTGAGGGCGGCACAGATACGCAGTATTTT. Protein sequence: CATSAEGGTDTQYF.

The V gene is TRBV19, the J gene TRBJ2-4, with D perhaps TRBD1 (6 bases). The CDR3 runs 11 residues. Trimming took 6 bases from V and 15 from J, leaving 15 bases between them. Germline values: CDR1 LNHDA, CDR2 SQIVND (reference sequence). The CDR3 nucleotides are TGTGCCAGTAGGGACAGAGGAGTGGTGTACTTC. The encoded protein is CASRDRGVVYF.

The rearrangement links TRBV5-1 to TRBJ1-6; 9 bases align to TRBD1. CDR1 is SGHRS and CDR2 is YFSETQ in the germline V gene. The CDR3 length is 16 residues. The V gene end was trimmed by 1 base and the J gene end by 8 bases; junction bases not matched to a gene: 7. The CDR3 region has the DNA TGCGCCAGCAGCTTGTTCACAGGGGGCTTATATTCACCCCTCCACTTT. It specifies CASSLFTGGLYSPLHF. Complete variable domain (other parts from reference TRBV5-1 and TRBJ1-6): KAGVTQTPRYLIKTRGQQVTLSCSPISGHRSVSWYQQTPGQGLQFLFEYFSETQRNKGNFPGRFSGRQFSNSRSEMNVSTLELGDSALYLCASSLFTGGLYSPLHFGNGTRLTVT.